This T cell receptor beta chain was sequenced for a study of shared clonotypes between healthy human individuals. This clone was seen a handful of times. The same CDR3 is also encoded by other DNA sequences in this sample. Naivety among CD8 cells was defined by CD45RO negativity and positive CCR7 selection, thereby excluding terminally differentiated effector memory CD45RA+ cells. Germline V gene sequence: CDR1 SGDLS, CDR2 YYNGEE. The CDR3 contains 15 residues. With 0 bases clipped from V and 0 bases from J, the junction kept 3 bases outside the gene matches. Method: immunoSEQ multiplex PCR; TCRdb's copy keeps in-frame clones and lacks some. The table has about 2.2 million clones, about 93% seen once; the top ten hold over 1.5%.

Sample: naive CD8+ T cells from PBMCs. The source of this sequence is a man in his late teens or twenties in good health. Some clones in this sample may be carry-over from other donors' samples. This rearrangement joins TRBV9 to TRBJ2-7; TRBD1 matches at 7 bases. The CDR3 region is CASSVAGTASYEQYF. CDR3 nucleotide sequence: TGTGCCAGCAGCGTAGCCGGGACAGCCTCCTACGAGCAGTACTTC.